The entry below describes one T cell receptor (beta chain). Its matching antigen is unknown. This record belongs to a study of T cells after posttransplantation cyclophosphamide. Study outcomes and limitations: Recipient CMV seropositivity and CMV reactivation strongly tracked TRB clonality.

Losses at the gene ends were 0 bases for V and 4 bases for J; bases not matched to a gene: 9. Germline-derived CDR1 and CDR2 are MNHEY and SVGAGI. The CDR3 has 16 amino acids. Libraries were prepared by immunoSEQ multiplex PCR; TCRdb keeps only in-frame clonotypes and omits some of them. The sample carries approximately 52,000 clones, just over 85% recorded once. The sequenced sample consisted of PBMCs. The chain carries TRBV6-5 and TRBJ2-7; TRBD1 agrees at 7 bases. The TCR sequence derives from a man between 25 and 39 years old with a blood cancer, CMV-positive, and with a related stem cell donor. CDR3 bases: TGTGCCAGCAGTTACTCGAGTCCAGGGGGTGGATACGAGCAGTACTTC. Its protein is CASSYSSPGGGYEQYF.